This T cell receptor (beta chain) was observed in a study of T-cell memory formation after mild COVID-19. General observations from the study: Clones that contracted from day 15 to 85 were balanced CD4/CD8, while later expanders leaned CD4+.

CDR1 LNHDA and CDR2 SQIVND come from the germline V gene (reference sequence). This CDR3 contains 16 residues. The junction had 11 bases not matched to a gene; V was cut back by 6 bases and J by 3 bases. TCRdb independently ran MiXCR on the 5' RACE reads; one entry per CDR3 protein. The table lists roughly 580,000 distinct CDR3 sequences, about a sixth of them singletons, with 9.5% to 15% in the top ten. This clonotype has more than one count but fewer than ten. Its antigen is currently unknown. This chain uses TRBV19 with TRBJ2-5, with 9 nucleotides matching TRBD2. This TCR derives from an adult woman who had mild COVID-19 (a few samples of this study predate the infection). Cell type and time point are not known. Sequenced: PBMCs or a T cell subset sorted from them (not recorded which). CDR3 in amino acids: CASSQLLLAGKETQYF. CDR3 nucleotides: TGTGCCAGTAGCCAACTTCTCCTAGCGGGGAAAGAGACCCAGTACTTC.